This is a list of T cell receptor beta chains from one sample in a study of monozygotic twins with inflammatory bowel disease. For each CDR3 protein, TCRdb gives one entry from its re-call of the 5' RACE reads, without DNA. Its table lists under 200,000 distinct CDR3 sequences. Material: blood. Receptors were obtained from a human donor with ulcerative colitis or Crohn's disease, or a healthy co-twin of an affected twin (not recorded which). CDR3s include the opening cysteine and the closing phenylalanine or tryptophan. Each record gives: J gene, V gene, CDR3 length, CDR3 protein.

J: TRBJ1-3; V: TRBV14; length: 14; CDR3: CASSPTVSGNTIYF
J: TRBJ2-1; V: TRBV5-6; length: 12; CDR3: CASSWDGDEQFF
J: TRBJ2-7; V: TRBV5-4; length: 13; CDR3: CASSSPLTNEQYF
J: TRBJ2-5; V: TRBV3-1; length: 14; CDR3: CASSPDLNLASQYF
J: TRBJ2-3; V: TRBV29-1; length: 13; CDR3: CSVLHRSGRTQYF
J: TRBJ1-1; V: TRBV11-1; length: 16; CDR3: CASSLGDRSRGTEAFF
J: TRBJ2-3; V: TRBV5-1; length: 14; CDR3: CASRPTSGTDTQYF
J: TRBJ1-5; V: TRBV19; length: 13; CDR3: CASRDRLDQPQYF
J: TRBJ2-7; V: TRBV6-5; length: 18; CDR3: CASRQKGGQGVYAYEQYF
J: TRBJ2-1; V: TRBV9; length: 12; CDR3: CASSPVPGGQFF
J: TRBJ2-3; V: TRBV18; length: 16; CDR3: CASSPLAGGYTDTQYF
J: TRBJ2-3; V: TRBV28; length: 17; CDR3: CASSFFGTSGRSDTQYF
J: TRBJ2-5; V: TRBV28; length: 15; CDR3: CASSHAPGTRETQYF
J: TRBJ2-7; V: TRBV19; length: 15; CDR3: CASSIETGATYEQYF
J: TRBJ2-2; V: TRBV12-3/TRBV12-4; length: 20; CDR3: CASSLEGTSGGFANTGELFF
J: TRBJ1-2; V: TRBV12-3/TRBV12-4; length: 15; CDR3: CASSTSGGRGYGYTF
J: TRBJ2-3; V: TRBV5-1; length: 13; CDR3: CASSLAGSDTQYF
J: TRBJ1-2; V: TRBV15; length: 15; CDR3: CATSRDRREIYGYTF
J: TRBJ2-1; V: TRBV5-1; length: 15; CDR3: CASSLAREIYNEQFF
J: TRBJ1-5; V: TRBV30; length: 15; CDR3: CAWSLGHADNQPQHF
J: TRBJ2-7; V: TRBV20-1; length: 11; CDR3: CSAADSYEQYF
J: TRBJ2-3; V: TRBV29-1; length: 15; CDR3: CSVKTSGSRTDTQYF
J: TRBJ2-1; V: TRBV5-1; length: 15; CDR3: CASSLVARGYNEQFF